The 12 T cell receptor beta chains below were found in one sample sequenced in a study of cytomegalovirus exposure and HLA in healthy donors. The PCR employed 60 Vbeta primers together with 13 Jbeta primers. Assay: immunoSEQ multiplex PCR; the TCRdb copy retains only in-frame clones and omits some. The data contain tens of thousands of clones, roughly four fifths of them singletons. The sample taken for sequencing was PBMCs. The receptors stem from a man aged 45-60 years in good health and CMV-seronegative.

This chain uses TRBV4-1 with TRBJ2-1, with 8 bases lining up with TRBD1. Germline-derived CDR1 and CDR2 are MGHRA and YSYEKL. After removal of 2 bases from V and 7 bases from J, the junction contained 10 bases not matched to a gene. The CDR3 extends over 16 amino acids. DNA of the CDR3: TGCGCCAGCAGCCAAACTCCCGGGACAGGTTCGAATGAGCAGTTCTTC. This sequence encodes CASSQTPGTGSNEQFF.

This clone turned up a few times. The rearrangement uses TRBV20-1 and TRBJ2-2; D remains ambiguous. Looked up from germline, CDR1 is DFQATT and CDR2 is SNEGSKA (reference sequence). CDR3 size: 11 residues. Trimming took off 4 bases at V and 6 bases at J, with 6 bases between the two ends. CDR3 sequence (DNA): TGCAGTGCTAACCGGGCCGGGGAGCTGTTTTTT. It yields the protein CSANRAGELFF.

This clone was observed a handful of times. The chain has TRBV27 and TRBJ1-4; D may be TRBD1 (5 bases). The CDR3 is 16 amino acids. Trimming cost V 3 bases and J 6 bases, with 17 bases left between them. Germline V lookup: CDR1 MNHEY, CDR2 SMNVEV (reference sequence). The CDR3 protein is CASSLVVGADDEKLFF. The CDR3 DNA is TGTGCCAGCAGTTTGGTGGTTGGGGCTGATGATGAAAAACTGTTTTTT. Full variable domain (missing parts from reference TRBV27 and TRBJ1-4): EAQVTQNPRYLITVTGKKLTVTCSQNMNHEYMSWYRQDPGLGLRQIYYSMNVEVTDKGDVPEGYKVSRKEKRNFPLILESPSPNQTSLYFCASSLVVGADDEKLFFGSGTQLSVL.

The gene calls are TRBV27 and TRBJ2-2; TRBD2 might be the D (7 bases). The CDR3 loop spans 16 amino acids. In germline, CDR1 is MNHEY, CDR2 SMNVEV (reference sequence). V was shortened by 2 bases and J by 4 bases, with 14 bases between the two germline ends. The CDR3 DNA is TGTGCCAGCAGTTTAGTCGGGGGGCGCGCCACCGGGGAGCTGTTTTTT. Residues: CASSLVGGRATGELFF.

This rearrangement joins TRBV15 to TRBJ2-7, with 12 nucleotides matching TRBD1. This CDR3 contains 18 residues. V gave up 5 bases and J gave up 5 bases; unmatched junction bases: 16. Per the germline V gene, CDR1 is LNHNV and CDR2 is YYDKDF (reference sequence). The CDR3 loop is CATSAGDRGRSWSNEQYF. CDR3 nucleotides: TGTGCCACCAGCGCTGGGGACAGGGGGCGAAGCTGGTCGAACGAGCAGTACTTC.

The CDR3: CASSRDFNYGYTF. The DNA of the CDR3 is TGTGCCAGTAGTCGGGACTTCAACTATGGCTACACCTTC. V is TRBV19 and J is TRBJ1-2, with D possibly TRBD1 on 5 matching bases. Looked up from germline, CDR1 is LNHDA and CDR2 is SQIVND (reference sequence). The CDR3 has 13 amino acids. V shed 5 bases and J shed 2 bases, with 9 bases lying between them. The full variable domain, in which reference TRBV19 and TRBJ1-2 provide the parts outside the CDR3, is DGGITQSPKYLFRKEGQNVTLSCEQNLNHDAMYWYRQDPGQGLRLIYYSQIVNDFQKGDIAEGYSVSREKKESFPLTVTSAQKNPTAFYLCASSRDFNYGYTFGSGTRLTVV.

The chain uses TRBV9 and TRBJ2-2, with 9 bases fitting TRBD2. Losses at the gene ends were 3 bases for V and 7 bases for J; bases not matched to a gene: 16. From germline, CDR1 is SGDLS and CDR2 YYNGEE. The CDR3 spans 18 residues. The CDR3 DNA reads as TGTGCCAGCAGCGCCGACCGTGGGCTAGCGGGATGGGTCGGGGAGCTGTTTTTT. Its protein is CASSADRGLAGWVGELFF. The entire variable domain, with the rest obtained from reference TRBV9 and TRBJ2-2, is as follows: DSGVTQTPKHLITATGQRVTLRCSPRSGDLSVYWYQQSLDQGLQFLIQYYNGEERAKGNILERFSAQQFPDLHSELNLSSLELGDSALYFCASSADRGLAGWVGELFFGEGSRLTVL.

The V gene is TRBV2, the J gene TRBJ2-2; TRBD1 matches 7 bases. The V segment lost 5 bases and the J segment 4 bases; nucleotides outside the gene matches: 10. The CDR3 runs 16 residues. Germline V gene sequence: CDR1 SNHLY, CDR2 FYNNEI. The CDR3 region is CASSPRGRLSTGELFF. CDR3 DNA sequence: TGTGCCAGCAGTCCCAGGGGGAGACTTAGCACCGGGGAGCTGTTTTTT. Full variable domain (outside the CDR3, taken from reference TRBV2 and TRBJ2-2): EPEVTQTPSHQVTQMGQEVILRCVPISNHLYFYWYRQILGQKVEFLVSFYNNEISEKSEIFDDQFSVERPDGSNFTLKIRSTKLEDSAMYFCASSPRGRLSTGELFFGEGSRLTVL.

The gene calls are TRBV7-9 and TRBJ1-1, with 9 positions matching TRBD1. Germline assignment: CDR1 SEHNR and CDR2 FQNEAQ (reference sequence). The CDR3 is 14 residues long. V shed 8 bases, J shed 6 bases, and the junction held 10 bases outside the gene matches. The CDR3 DNA reads as TGTGCCAGCGAACTAACAGGGGGCGCGGCTGAAGCTTTCTTT. Translating it yields CASELTGGAAEAFF.

CDR3 bases: TGTGCCAGCAGCGAGGAGTCGATCAGCGTCACTGAAGCTTTCTTT. Its protein is CASSEESISVTEAFF. J is TRBJ1-1 and V is TRBV9; no firm D call. This CDR3 spans 15 amino acids. CDR1 SGDLS and CDR2 YYNGEE come from the germline V gene. V was cut by 3 bases and J by 4 bases, with 16 bases left in between.

Here the CDR3 DNA reads TGCAGTGCGACTCCTAACAATGAGCAGTTCTTC. This encodes CSATPNNEQFF. V and J are TRBV20-1 and TRBJ2-1; D ambiguous. The CDR3 runs to 11 residues. V was trimmed by 6 bases and J by 5 bases, leaving 8 bases between them. CDR1 and CDR2 from the germline V gene are DFQATT and SNEGSKA (reference sequence).

This rearrangement joins TRBV5-4 to TRBJ2-1, with 10 bases that match TRBD2. CDR3 length equals 15 residues. The germline gives CDR1 SGHNT, CDR2 YYREEE (reference sequence). Trimming removed 4 bases from V and 2 bases from J; junction bases left unmatched: 3. The chain's CDR3 is CASSLTSGTYNEQFF. The DNA of the CDR3 is TGTGCCAGCAGCCTAACTAGCGGGACCTACAATGAGCAGTTCTTC.